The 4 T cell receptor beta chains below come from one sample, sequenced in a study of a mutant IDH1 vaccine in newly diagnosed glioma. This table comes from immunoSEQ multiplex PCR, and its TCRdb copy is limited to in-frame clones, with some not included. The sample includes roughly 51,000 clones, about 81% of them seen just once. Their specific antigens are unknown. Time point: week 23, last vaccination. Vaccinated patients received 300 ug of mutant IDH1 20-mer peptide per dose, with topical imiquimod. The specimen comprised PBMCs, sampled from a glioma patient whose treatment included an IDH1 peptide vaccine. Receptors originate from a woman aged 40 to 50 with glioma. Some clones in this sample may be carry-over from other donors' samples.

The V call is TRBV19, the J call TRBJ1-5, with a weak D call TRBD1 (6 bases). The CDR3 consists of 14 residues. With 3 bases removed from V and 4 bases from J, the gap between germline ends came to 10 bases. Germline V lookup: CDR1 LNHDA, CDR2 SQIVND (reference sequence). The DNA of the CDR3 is TGTGCCAGTAGTATTGGCCAGGGGAATCAGCCCCAGCATTTT. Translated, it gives CASSIGQGNQPQHF. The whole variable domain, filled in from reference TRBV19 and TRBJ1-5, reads DGGITQSPKYLFRKEGQNVTLSCEQNLNHDAMYWYRQDPGQGLRLIYYSQIVNDFQKGDIAEGYSVSREKKESFPLTVTSAQKNPTAFYLCASSIGQGNQPQHFGDGTRLSIL.

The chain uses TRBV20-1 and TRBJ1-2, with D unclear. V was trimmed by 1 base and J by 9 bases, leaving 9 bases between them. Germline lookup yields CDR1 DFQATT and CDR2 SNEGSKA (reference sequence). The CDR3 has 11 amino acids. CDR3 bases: TGCAGTGCTAGAGCCGATGTGAGCTACACCTTC. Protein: CSARADVSYTF.

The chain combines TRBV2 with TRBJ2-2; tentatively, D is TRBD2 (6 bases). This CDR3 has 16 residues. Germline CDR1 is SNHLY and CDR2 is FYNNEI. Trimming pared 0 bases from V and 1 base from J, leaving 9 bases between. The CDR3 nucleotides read TGTGCCAGCAGTGAAGCGTCGGGGGTGAACACCGGGGAGCTGTTTTTT. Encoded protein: CASSEASGVNTGELFF.

The CDR3 is CASSSAGMNTGELFF. The DNA of the CDR3 is TGCGCCAGCAGCTCGGCGGGGATGAACACCGGGGAGCTGTTTTTT. The rearrangement links TRBV5-1 to TRBJ2-2, with a weak D call TRBD2 (6 bases). The ends were cut back, 3 bases at V and 1 base at J, with 10 bases in the middle. Germline V gives CDR1 SGHRS, CDR2 YFSETQ. There are 15 residues in the CDR3.